The source of this TCR beta chain is a study of Tregs in tolerant kidney transplant recipients (dated by TCRdb to about 2019). Study-wide context: The study applied TCRbeta sequencing to find donor-specific regulatory T cells before combined kidney and bone marrow transplantation and then followed those same cells after transplant. In a few healthy controls, several methods of expanding Tregs specific for an allogeneic donor were compared by TCRbeta repertoire sequencing. Study-wide findings and limitations: Biological reproducibility was not examined directly, but technical replication error appeared to be minimal. The most biologically relevant and donor-specific TCRbeta repertoire appeared to be identified by expanding Tregs with activated donor B cells. The study was limited by small patient numbers, and the findings need validation in larger populations and under other immunosuppression protocols.

Thawed PBMCs were FACS-sorted into unstimulated Tregs (CD4+CD25+CD127-), CD4+ non-Tregs (CD4+CD25-), CD4 cells and CD8 cells. Blood from healthy controls was obtained either as purchased buffy coats or from healthy volunteers. Healthy control blood was processed to PBMCs with a Ficoll density gradient and then cryopreserved, whereas patient PBMCs were collected both before and after transplant. In the case of this clone: It lacks a known antigen. Per-nucleotide qualities are absent, and no much larger clonotype sits a single base away.

Genomic DNA was extracted from sorted cells with the QIAGEN DNeasy Blood and Tissue Kit for TCRbeta CDR3 sequencing. High-throughput TCRbeta CDR3 sequencing, including PCR amplification with bias correction and internal controls, was performed commercially through immunoSEQ. In the authors' own workflow: A unique productive TCRbeta sequence was defined by the CDR3 nucleotide sequence when primers matched, and otherwise by the CDR3 amino acid sequence together with the Vbeta and Jbeta genes. To correct sorting error, sequences shared between sorted populations at a frequency ratio of 2:1 or less were removed; the rest were assigned to the higher population. A sequence counted as donor-reactive if, in CFSE-low cells, the sequence had a frequency of at least 0.01% and was expanded at least 5-fold compared with unstimulated cells. Repertoire divergence was quantified by Jensen-Shannon divergence using the top 100 TCRbeta sequences ranked by frequency. For any sample with multiple sequencing runs, sorting error was corrected in each run separately before the runs were pooled. TCRdb limited this immuneACCESS table to in-frame rearrangements with V and J called. A share of clones is missing; checked studies link under half to unresolved V genes, and the rest is unexplained. V, J and clone size derive from that table, while D and trimming were established from the DNA sequence. For this sample the table gives 240,000 or so clones, of which 84% were detected only once. The ten largest clones represent around 0.64% of the sample.

The sequence was obtained from a human donor in good health. The sequencing sample was made of CD4+ T cells from blood.

The CDR3 here reads CASSLVLLSTDTQYF. The bases read TGTGCCAGCTCACTTGTCTTGTTGAGCACAGATACGCAGTATTTT. The chain is encoded by TRBV18 joined to TRBJ2-3; a confident D gene designation cannot be given. The CDR3 starts with the cysteine, ends with the phenylalanine, and has 15 residues. The kept DNA is CDR3 alone, 45 bases in frame from the first base. Trimming at the junction amounts to 4 bases on V and 0 bases on J, and the germline ends lie 11 bases apart. CDR1 and CDR2 (KGHSH, LQKENI) derive from the germline V gene.